This TCR beta chain is from a study of CD8+ T cells in alopecia areata. Overall study: Treated patients swallowed 5 to 10 mg of oral tofacitinib twice daily. Using the percentage of affected scalp area, treated patients' severity was scored.

The CDR3 length is 15 residues. V lost 4 bases, J lost 8 bases, and 9 bases stayed unmatched. Germline CDR1 and CDR2: SGHRS and YFSETQ. As the sequencing template, cDNA was produced by extracting RNA and reverse transcribing it. Sequencing was performed with immunoSEQ multiplex PCR; in TCRdb, only in-frame clones are kept and a portion is missing. The data show fewer than 250,000 clones, with approximately 56% seen just once and roughly 0.67% held by the top ten. Noted treatment: oral pan-JAK inhibitor, 5-10 mg twice daily. From alopecia areata patients, lesional scalp punch biopsies and peripheral blood were collected. Isolation of CD4+ and CD8+ T cells from PBMCs was achieved by sorting.

The clonotype originates from a human donor with alopecia areata. Specimen: CD4+ T cells sorted from blood, collected at week 4, from a patient treated with tofacitinib. V is TRBV5-1 and J is TRBJ2-1; the match to TRBD2 covers 10 bases. The CDR3: CASSHLAGAPYEQFF. The CDR3 DNA reads TGCGCCAGCAGCCACCTAGCGGGAGCCCCCTATGAGCAGTTCTTC.